This T cell receptor (beta chain) was profiled in a study of siplizumab effects on memory and regulatory T cells. Notes on the study in general: No naive or memory phenotype could be assigned to roughly 75-97% of proliferating clones. Mean Treg-derived proportions of mappable alloreactive CD4+ clones were less than 75% for siplizumab and around 29% for controls.

Some clones are missing from TCRdb's copy, which holds only in-frame ones; the method was immunoSEQ multiplex PCR. The repertoire includes 50,000 to 70,000 clones, approximately 97% of them detected once, and 0.08% to 0.1% sits in the top ten. V lost 7 bases and J 4 bases, leaving 13 bases between the germline ends. Germline V gives CDR1 SGHAT, CDR2 FQDESV (reference sequence). The CDR3 covers 13 residues. For this clone: What it recognizes is unknown.

Input material: naive CD8+ T cells sorted from blood. The chain has TRBV11-1 and TRBJ1-1; weak D call: TRBD1 (5 bases). This TCR was recovered from a human donor in good health. The CDR3 coding sequence is TGTGCCAGCACCCTTGCAGGGTCCACTGAAGCTTTCTTT. It codes for CASTLAGSTEAFF.